This T cell receptor beta chain derives from a study of molecular identifiers for immune sequencing clone quantification. Study-level findings and limits: Identical TCR molecules can share a barcode, and this sharing could underestimate highly expanded clone sizes. Researchers reportedly could pick up spiked Jurkat TCR RNA from one cell mixed into about a million naive cells.

TCRdb re-called the PCR reads with MiXCR, one entry per CDR3 protein. The sample lists a few hundred thousand distinct CDR3 sequences; 24% were seen once. This clonotype was counted only a few times. What it recognizes is unknown. V lost 7 bases to trimming and J lost 8 bases, with 12 bases between them. Per germline, CDR1 MNHNY and CDR2 SVGAGI (reference sequence). The CDR3 length is 13 residues. This chain connects TRBV6-6 to TRBJ1-6, with D uncertain. Sequenced: naive CD8+ T cells from blood, with Jurkat cell RNA spiked in. Subset indicated: FACS-sorted CD8+CD4-CCR7+CD45RA+ naive T cells. This TCR was sampled from a human donor in good health. Some libraries in this study had Jurkat cell RNA spiked in. CDR3 nucleotides: TGTGCCAGCATGTCTGGGTTTGATTCACCCCTCCACTTT. Its translation is CASMSGFDSPLHF.